This T cell receptor beta chain was sequenced in a study of T-cell memory formation after mild COVID-19. Background on the study: Largely, TCR clusters stayed within a single donor. Study-level points and caveats: CD4/CD8 balance held among clones contracting day 15 to 85, and later expanders leaned CD4+. Clones that contracted clustered mainly in CM and EM if CD4+ and in EMRA if CD8+.

This clonotype came up many times. What it binds is unknown. TCRdb re-called the 5' RACE reads with MiXCR, one entry per CDR3 protein. The sample has about 390,000 distinct CDR3 sequences; more than 20% are singletons. The CDR3 is 16 residues long. Germline V gene data show CDR1 as MNHEY and CDR2 as SMNVEV (reference sequence). J gave up 6 bases and V 6 bases, and 17 bases lay outside the gene matches. This sequence originates from an adult woman who had mild COVID-19 (a few samples of this study predate the infection). Cell type and time point are not known. Sequenced input: PBMCs or a T cell subset sorted from them (not recorded which). The chain recombines TRBV27 with TRBJ2-7, with 7 bases aligning to TRBD2. The DNA of the CDR3 is TGTGCCAGCAGCTCCCATGCCAGCGGGAAATCGTCCGAGCAGTACTTC. It specifies CASSSHASGKSSEQYF.